A selection of T cell receptor beta chains follows, all from one sample in a study of T cells in Graves' hyperthyroidism and ophthalmopathy. MiXCR, applied by TCRdb to the multiplex PCR reads, yields one record per CDR3 protein. The sample contains approximately 400,000 distinct CDR3 sequences, around a sixth of which appear only once. Material: blood. All receptors come from a woman between 18 and 29 years old with Graves' hyperthyroidism that later progressed to Graves' ophthalmopathy. Each CDR3 is given with its conserved first and last residue. The D gene is left open where the match is weak. For some rows the clone size is stated as once, few or many, or as a class when expanded; others skip it.

J gene: TRBJ2-3; clone size: few; D gene: TRBD1; V gene: TRBV2; CDR3 length: 13; CDR3 protein: CAISEQGADTQYF; CDR3 DNA: TGTGCCATCAGTGAACAGGGGGCAGATACGCAGTATTTT
J gene: TRBJ2-7; clone size: few; D gene: .; V gene: TRBV6-2/TRBV6-3; CDR3 length: 15; CDR3 protein: CASTHRAGGPYEQYF; CDR3 DNA: TGTGCCAGCACCCACAGGGCAGGGGGGCCCTACGAGCAGTACTTC
J gene: TRBJ1-3; clone size: many; D gene: .; V gene: TRBV6-1; CDR3 length: 14; CDR3 protein: CASSRTESRNTIYF; CDR3 DNA: TGTGCCAGCAGTCGGACAGAGTCGAGAAACACCATATATTTT
J gene: TRBJ2-1; clone size: many; D gene: TRBD2; V gene: TRBV5-6; CDR3 length: 14; CDR3 protein: CANSGEGTSNEQFF; CDR3 DNA: TGTGCCAACAGCGGCGAAGGGACTAGTAATGAGCAGTTCTTC
J gene: TRBJ2-2; clone size: many; D gene: .; V gene: TRBV30; CDR3 length: 16; CDR3 protein: CAWSVVAVPGTGELFF; CDR3 DNA: TGTGCCTGGAGTGTAGTGGCAGTTCCTGGTACCGGGGAGCTGTTTTTT
J gene: TRBJ2-2; clone size: .; D gene: TRBD2; V gene: TRBV4-3; CDR3 length: 16; CDR3 protein: CASSQLAGGFTGELFF; CDR3 DNA: TGCGCCAGCAGCCAGCTGGCGGGAGGGTTCACCGGGGAGCTGTTTTTT
J gene: TRBJ2-7; clone size: few; D gene: TRBD2; V gene: TRBV18; CDR3 length: 14; CDR3 protein: CASSPSGTSYEQYF; CDR3 DNA: TGTGCCAGCTCACCCTCCGGGACTAGCTACGAGCAGTACTTC
J gene: TRBJ2-7; clone size: few; D gene: .; V gene: TRBV19; CDR3 length: 14; CDR3 protein: CASRRPFRDYEQYF; CDR3 DNA: TGTGCCAGCAGGAGACCTTTTCGGGACTACGAGCAGTACTTC
J gene: TRBJ1-2; clone size: few; D gene: TRBD1; V gene: TRBV5-5; CDR3 length: 16; CDR3 protein: CASSLVPGGVGYGYTF; CDR3 DNA: TGTGCCAGCAGCTTGGTTCCAGGGGGCGTTGGCTATGGCTACACCTTC
J gene: TRBJ1-2; clone size: many; D gene: .; V gene: TRBV28; CDR3 length: 15; CDR3 protein: CASSSSTRGEYGYTF; CDR3 DNA: TGTGCCAGCAGTTCCTCAACAAGAGGGGAGTATGGCTACACCTTC
J gene: TRBJ2-3; clone size: many; D gene: TRBD2; V gene: TRBV3-1; CDR3 length: 13; CDR3 protein: CASRGTSADTQYF; CDR3 DNA: TGTGCCAGCAGAGGGACTAGCGCAGATACGCAGTATTTT